The T cell receptor (beta chain) described here comes from a study of graft-versus-host responses after intestinal transplantation. Findings and caveats of the study: Early post-transplant falls in HvG clones accompanied the peak levels of circulating GvH clones.

Method: immunoSEQ multiplex PCR; TCRdb's copy keeps in-frame clones and lacks some. The data hold over 100,000 clones, with approximately 92% observed a single time. This CDR3 is 13 amino acids long. J was trimmed by 6 bases and V by 10 bases; bases with no gene match: 10. Germline loops: CDR1 MNHNS, CDR2 SASEGT. This clone occurred once. What it recognizes is unknown. The chain has TRBV6-1 and TRBJ2-5; 8 bases line up with TRBD1. This clonotype was obtained from a human donor who received an intestinal transplant. Sequencing used unstimulated CD4+ T cells sorted from spleen or lymph node cells, obtained before intestinal transplant. The CDR3 coding sequence is TGTGCCATCCAGAGGACAGGGATTCAGACCCAGTACTTC. This encodes CAIQRTGIQTQYF.